Below, 10 T cell receptor beta chains from the same sample are listed, as sequenced in a study of Ad26.COV2.S vaccination and SARS-CoV-2 variants. Produced via immunoSEQ multiplex PCR; TCRdb's table is partial and in-frame only. The sample lists 440,000 or so clones, roughly 87% seen once, with about 4.5% in the top ten. Treatment noted: approximately 18 received Ad26.COV2.S at low or high dose, single or two shots; roughly 5 received placebo; per-sample allocation not given. Repertoires come from day 63 after the first vaccine or placebo injection. Sequencing used peripheral blood, obtained in a trial of Ad26.COV2.S vaccine versus placebo. These receptors were collected from a person between 18 and 65 years old who received the Ad26.COV2.S COVID-19 vaccine or a placebo.

This clone was recorded once. This chain joins TRBV9 and TRBJ1-2, with D unclear. CDR1 and CDR2 from the germline V gene are SGDLS and YYNGEE. Trimming took off 8 bases at V and 7 bases at J, with 15 bases between the two ends. The CDR3 runs to 12 residues. CDR3 in amino acids: CASLDRSRGYTF. The CDR3 nucleotides read TGTGCCAGTCTAGATAGGAGCCGTGGCTACACCTTC.

The rearrangement uses TRBV28 and TRBJ2-7; 8 nucleotides line up with TRBD1. There are 14 residues in the CDR3. CDR1 and CDR2 from the germline V gene are MDHEN and SYDVKM. J was trimmed by 4 bases and V by 5 bases; bases with no gene match: 7. The CDR3 is CASSPDRVRYEQYF. DNA for the CDR3: TGTGCCAGCAGTCCGGACAGGGTTAGGTACGAGCAGTACTTC.

Concerning this clone itself: Different DNA sequences within this sample yield the same CDR3. This CDR3 reads CASSLGMNTEAFF. The CDR3 region has the DNA TGTGCCAGCAGCTTAGGAATGAACACTGAAGCTTTCTTT. V gene TRBV7-2 combines with J gene TRBJ1-1; D unclear. V lost 1 base, J lost 0 bases, and 3 bases lay in between. The CDR3 length is 13 residues. Germline CDR1 is SGHTA and CDR2 is FQGNSA.

The rearrangement joins TRBV5-1 to TRBJ2-1; TRBD2 might be the D (6 bases). Germline V gene sequence: CDR1 SGHRS, CDR2 YFSETQ. V lost 3 bases to trimming and J lost 7 bases, with 11 bases between them. The CDR3 extends over 13 amino acids. The CDR3 protein is CASSSGGMNEQFF. The DNA for the CDR3 is TGCGCCAGCAGCTCTGGCGGGATGAATGAGCAGTTCTTC.

This sequence joins TRBV12-3 or TRBV12-4 and TRBJ2-2, with D hard to call. The CDR3 is 13 amino acids. Trimming took 5 bases from V and 6 from J, leaving 10 bases between them. CDR3 sequence reads: CASSPRQAGELFF. DNA for the CDR3: TGTGCCAGCAGTCCGCGGCAAGCCGGGGAGCTGTTTTTT.

The rearrangement links TRBV2 to TRBJ2-3; D is ambiguous. CDR1 is SNHLY, CDR2 FYNNEI, per germline. The CDR3 extends over 15 amino acids. V lost 3 bases to trimming and J lost 0 bases, with 10 bases between them. Here the CDR3 reads CASSDPRRSTDTQYF. DNA of the CDR3: TGTGCCAGCAGTGATCCTAGAAGGAGCACAGATACGCAGTATTTT.

This chain connects TRBV6-5 to TRBJ2-1; the match to TRBD2 covers 12 bases. V dropped 2 bases and J dropped 9; count of bases not matched to a gene: 5. CDR3 length: 15 amino acids. Germline CDR1 MNHEY, CDR2 SVGAGI. The CDR3, as DNA: TGTGCCAGCAGTTACCTAGCGGGAGGGGACGCTGAGCAGTTCTTC. It encodes CASSYLAGGDAEQFF.

The V call is TRBV7-8, the J call TRBJ2-3; 11 bases are a match to TRBD2. The CDR3 length is 17 residues. Germline V gene lookup returns CDR1 SGHVS and CDR2 FQNEAQ. The V segment lost 1 base and the J segment 4 bases; nucleotides outside the gene matches: 7. CDR3 residues: CASSLGLAGGPADTQYF. The CDR3 region has the DNA TGTGCCAGCAGCTTAGGGTTAGCGGGAGGGCCCGCAGATACGCAGTATTTT.

This chain joins TRBV12-3 or TRBV12-4 and TRBJ1-5; D remains ambiguous. The V and J ends lost 6 bases and 8 bases respectively, with 11 bases between them. There are 12 residues in the CDR3. CDR3 DNA sequence: TGTGCCAGCAGCATGTTAGCCGAGCCCCAGCATTTT. It encodes CASSMLAEPQHF.

The rearrangement links TRBV3-1 (or the pseudogene TRBV3-2) to TRBJ2-7, with no clear D. The germline CDR1 and CDR2 sequences are LGHDT and YNNKEL (reference sequence). The ends were cut back, 0 bases at V and 4 bases at J, with 13 bases in the middle. This CDR3 is 15 amino acids long. The CDR3 is CASSQDNGSPYEQYF. CDR3 DNA sequence: TGTGCCAGCAGCCAAGATAACGGCAGCCCGTACGAGCAGTACTTC.